The 10 T cell receptor beta chains reported below all come from one sample, sequenced in a study of PD-1 blockade in classical Hodgkin lymphoma. Libraries were prepared by immunoSEQ multiplex PCR; TCRdb keeps only in-frame clonotypes and omits some of them. This table has 80,000 to 95,000 clones, 83% appearing once. Time point reported: cycle 4 day 1 (C4D1), after more than five weeks of nivolumab. Relapse after autologous stem cell transplantation occurred in every patient, and brentuximab vedotin exposure varied. This specimen was peripheral blood mononuclear cells (PBMCs), taken before the fourth cycle of nivolumab. The receptors derive from a human donor with classical Hodgkin lymphoma.

This chain connects TRBV5-1 to TRBJ2-1; perhaps TRBD2 as D (5 bases). The V end lost 0 bases, the J end lost 10 bases, and 14 bases lay between the germline ends. CDR1 SGHRS and CDR2 YFSETQ come from the germline V gene. The CDR3 is 14 amino acids. The CDR3 is CASSLVSEGGEQFF. The CDR3 DNA reads TGCGCCAGCAGCTTGGTATCCGAGGGTGGCGAGCAGTTCTTC.

The V and J genes are TRBV19 and TRBJ1-1, with D unclear. CDR1 is LNHDA, CDR2 SQIVND, per germline (reference sequence). V was shortened by 8 bases and J by 4 bases, with 11 bases between the two germline ends. This CDR3 has 12 amino acids. The CDR3 bases are TGTGCCAGTGGTCCTGGAGGCACTGAAGCTTTCTTT. It codes for CASGPGGTEAFF.

The chain is built from TRBV5-4 and TRBJ1-5; D remains ambiguous. The CDR3 sequence is 16 residues long. V was trimmed by 0 bases and J by 0 bases, leaving 10 bases between them. Germline loops: CDR1 SGHNT, CDR2 YYREEE (reference sequence). In DNA form, the CDR3 reads TGTGCCAGCAGCTTGGAGGAGCCTAATAGCAATCAGCCCCAGCATTTT. Translating gives CASSLEEPNSNQPQHF. Full variable domain (remainder filled in from reference TRBV5-4 and TRBJ1-5): ETGVTQSPTHLIKTRGQQVTLRCSSQSGHNTVSWYQQALGQGPQFIFQYYREEENGRGNFPPRFSGLQFPNYSSELNVNALELDDSALYLCASSLEEPNSNQPQHFGDGTRLSIL.

The chain employs TRBV11-2 and TRBJ2-1, with unresolved D. V was shortened by 2 bases and J by 5 bases, with 4 bases between the two germline ends. Per the germline V gene, CDR1 is SGHAT and CDR2 is FQNNGV. The CDR3 extends over 12 amino acids. In DNA, the CDR3 is TGTGCCAGCAGCTTAAATCACAATGAGCAGTTCTTC. Encoded protein: CASSLNHNEQFF. The full variable domain, its missing parts supplied by reference TRBV11-2 and TRBJ2-1, is EAGVAQSPRYKIIEKRQSVAFWCNPISGHATLYWYQQILGQGPKLLIQFQNNGVVDDSQLPKDRFSAERLKGVDSTLKIQPAKLEDSAVYLCASSLNHNEQFFGPGTRLTVL.

The chain is built from TRBV2 and TRBJ1-4; D unresolved. Germline V CDR1 and CDR2: SNHLY, FYNNEI. V dropped 7 bases and J dropped 8 bases, with 14 bases sitting between them. The CDR3 length is 13 residues. The CDR3 DNA reads TGTGCCAGCAATCAGCTCCGAGAGGAAAAACTGTTTTTT. Protein: CASNQLREEKLFF.

The rearrangement links TRBV2 to TRBJ1-1; TRBD1 matches at 8 bases. V dropped 6 bases and J dropped 4; count of bases not matched to a gene: 7. Looked up from germline, CDR1 is SNHLY and CDR2 is FYNNEI. The CDR3 is 14 amino acids. CDR3 coding DNA: TGTGCCAGCAGCAGGACAGGGCTGGGCACTGAAGCTTTCTTT. Amino acids: CASSRTGLGTEAFF.

This clone showed up just a few times. The chain couples TRBV19 to TRBJ2-1; possibly TRBD2 for D (6 bases). CDR1 and CDR2 from the germline V gene are LNHDA and SQIVND (reference sequence). This CDR3 region has 14 residues. Trimming left V 3 bases short and J 9 bases short, with 15 bases between. DNA of the CDR3: TGTGCCAGTAGTATCGGCAGGGACGGGGGTGAGCAGTTCTTC. Its protein product is CASSIGRDGGEQFF.

The CDR3 reads CASSLNPRGAGTDTQYF. The CDR3 DNA reads as TGTGCCAGCAGCTTAAACCCACGGGGGGCTGGCACAGATACGCAGTATTTT. J is TRBJ2-3 and V is TRBV7-2; a weak D match, TRBD2 (7 bases). CDR1 and CDR2 (germline): SGHTA, FQGNSA. V lost 2 bases and J lost 1, with 16 bases in between. CDR3 length: 17 amino acids.

This sequence joins TRBV18 and TRBJ2-7; the match to TRBD1 covers 7 bases. Germline assignment: CDR1 KGHSH and CDR2 LQKENI. The CDR3 consists of 16 residues. Unmatched junction bases numbered 11, after V lost 3 bases and J lost 3 bases. The CDR3 DNA is TGTGCCAGCTCACCCCAAAAAGCGGACAGGTACTACGAGCAGTACTTC. This gives the protein CASSPQKADRYYEQYF. Drawing the rest from reference TRBV18 and TRBJ2-7, the complete variable domain is NAGVMQNPRHLVRRRGQEARLRCSPMKGHSHVYWYRQLPEEGLKFMVYLQKENIIDESGMPKERFSAEFPKEGPSILRIQQVVRGDSAAYFCASSPQKADRYYEQYFGPGTRLTVT.

CDR3 DNA: TGCGCCAGCAGCTTGGTGGGGACTAACTATGGCTACACCTTC. It encodes CASSLVGTNYGYTF. The chain employs TRBV5-1 and TRBJ1-2; D unresolved. Per the germline V gene, CDR1 is SGHRS and CDR2 is YFSETQ. The CDR3 length is 14 residues. V was cut by 0 bases and J by 0 bases, with 6 bases left in between.